This TCR beta chain was captured by sequencing in a study of Ad26.COV2.S vaccination and SARS-CoV-2 variants. Data came from immunoSEQ multiplex PCR; TCRdb stores just in-frame clones and leaves some out. The table has fewer than 300,000 clones, around 87% seen once. As concerns this clone: Its antigen is not identified.

The V gene end was trimmed by 4 bases and the J gene end by 7 bases; junction bases not matched to a gene: 6. CDR3 size: 14 residues. The germline V gene encodes CDR1 SGHNT and CDR2 YYREEE (reference sequence). Treatment: some 19 received Ad26.COV2.S at low or high dose, single or two shots; roughly five received placebo; per-sample allocation not given. The investigators took samples on day 63 after the first vaccine or placebo injection. This Boston cohort included adults aged 18-55 years. As its vector, the vaccine had Ad26, which expressed Wuhan-strain SARS-CoV-2 spike. Findings and limits, study-wide: Placebo recipients and vaccine recipients were similar in non-spike TCR breadth.

The TCR originated in a person aged 18-60 years who received the Ad26.COV2.S COVID-19 vaccine or a placebo. The chain joins TRBV5-4 to TRBJ2-3, with 10 bases lining up with TRBD2. Specimen: peripheral blood, collected in a trial of Ad26.COV2.S vaccine versus placebo. This CDR3 is CASSPGTSVNTQYF. The CDR3 region has the DNA TGTGCCAGCAGCCCGGGGACTAGCGTAAATACGCAGTATTTT.